This TCR beta chain was captured in a study of vaccination and CD4 T cells after COVID-19. Overall study: Overlapping spike peptides of SARS-CoV-2, HCoV-NL63, HCoV-OC43 and HCoV-229E stimulated the cells.

This CDR3 is built from 13 residues. The germline V and J ends were trimmed by 5 bases and 4 bases, with 11 bases remaining between them. CDR1 is SGHVS and CDR2 is FQNEAQ in the germline V gene. Treatment indicated: roughly 10-day PBMC culture with coronavirus spike peptide pools or control peptides (ViraFEST assay). Both day 3 and day 7 involved replacing half of the medium with fresh IL-2 medium. Negative selection yielded CD4+ T cells from day-10 cultures. Study-wide results and limits: Convalescent patients displayed spike mono-reactivity in 304 of 307 vaccine-specific clones.

This clonotype showed up just a few times. What it binds is unknown. The Oncomine TCR Beta short-read assay was applied to DNA of cultured CD4+ T cells. Each CDR3 protein gets one entry after TCRdb re-called the PCR reads with MiXCR. This sample has 20,000 or so distinct CDR3 sequences, with roughly 50% found just once. The genes are TRBV7-8 and TRBJ1-2; no firm D call. Specimen: cultured CD4+ T cells from blood. This receptor was taken from a human donor with COVID-19. The CDR3 protein is CASSQDNTYGYTF. CDR3 sequence (DNA): TGTGCCAGCAGCCAAGACAACACCTATGGCTACACCTTC.